This is a list of T cell receptor beta chains from one sample in a study of T cells in Graves' hyperthyroidism and ophthalmopathy. Using its own MiXCR run on the multiplex PCR reads, TCRdb lists one record per CDR3 protein. The table has approximately 870,000 distinct CDR3 sequences, around 39% seen once. Material: blood. These receptors were collected from a man younger than 30 with Graves' hyperthyroidism. CDR3s include the opening cysteine and the closing phenylalanine or tryptophan.

j_call v_call cdr3_aa
TRBJ2-7 TRBV13 CASSGTGRAEQYF
TRBJ2-7 TRBV5-1 CASGTEGEQYF
TRBJ1-5 TRBV29-1 CSLGTGVDQPQHF
TRBJ1-6 TRBV2 CASSEETVSNQPLHF
TRBJ1-6 TRBV7-2 CASRRGGNPPLHF
TRBJ1-2 TRBV11-2 CASSSFRDTNYGYTF
TRBJ2-5 TRBV2 CASSEAARGGQETQYF
TRBJ1-2 TRBV19 CASNMELSYTF
TRBJ2-5 TRBV5-4 CASSSTGTGGRETQYF
TRBJ2-5 TRBV5-1 CASSAAVGETQYF
TRBJ2-7 TRBV29-1 CSVTPAGGATYEQYF
TRBJ1-5 TRBV6-1 CASSDPASRNQPQHF
TRBJ2-5 TRBV5-6 CASSPEQGFQETQYF
TRBJ1-1 TRBV6-5 CASSQPGGSAFF
TRBJ1-4 TRBV25-1 CASSPRPGRGPTNEKLFF
TRBJ1-4 TRBV20-1 CSASIGTGNEKLFF
TRBJ1-2 TRBV15 CATSRDLYGYTF
TRBJ1-6 TRBV10-3 CATEGQAGSPLHF
TRBJ1-1 TRBV2 CASSGSPGTEAFF
TRBJ2-5 TRBV7-2 CASSNGLRETQYF